The present T cell receptor beta chain was sequenced within a study of T-cell memory formation after mild COVID-19. Study in general: The study found TCR clusters largely donor specific. The study, taken as a whole, reports: Proof of SARS-CoV-2 specificity was absent for the second-wave clones that crested on day 37. Memory from before infection featured some responding clones, which suggests cross-reactive memory joined.

On this clonotype itself: The antigen is unknown.

5'RACE with constant-segment primers built TCRalpha and TCRbeta cDNA libraries with UMIs. TCRdb independently ran MiXCR on the 5' RACE reads; one entry per CDR3 protein. This table has around 310,000 distinct CDR3 sequences, roughly 19% appearing once. V shed 6 bases and J 1 base; nucleotides not matched to a gene: 15. CDR3 length: 18 amino acids. The V gene's germline CDR1 is MNHEY and CDR2 SVGEGT. The sample was PBMCs or a T cell subset sorted from them (not recorded which). The sequence came from a man between 18 and 35 years old who had mild COVID-19 (a few samples of this study predate the infection). Cell type and time point are not known. The J gene is TRBJ1-1, the V gene TRBV6-2 or TRBV6-3, with 9 bases lining up with TRBD1. CDR3 DNA sequence: TGTGCCAGCAGCTCCGGGACAGGGTTTTTCCAAGCGAACACTGAAGCTTTCTTT. Encoded protein: CASSSGTGFFQANTEAFF.